This T cell receptor beta chain originates from a study of T cells in Graves' hyperthyroidism and ophthalmopathy. Study-wide results and limits: The majority of expanded thyroid clonotypes above 0.001 also appeared in blood.

Using RNA transcripts as the source, TCR beta CDR3 regions were amplified. Using the HTBI primer set, a first-round RT-PCR was run on the TCR CDR3. In TCRdb, the multiplex PCR reads were re-called with MiXCR into one record per CDR3 protein. The sample comprises roughly 40,000 distinct CDR3 sequences, approximately 52% of which are singletons, and roughly 15% rests with the top ten. This clonotype qualifies as medium-sized (0.01 to 0.1%). The antigen remains unidentified. The CDR3 totals 13 residues. V was shortened by 2 bases and J by 6 bases, with 8 bases between the two germline ends. Germline CDR1 reads WNHNN; CDR2 reads SYGVQD (reference sequence). Diagnosing involved the use of clinical symptoms, serum thyroxine and TRAb, thyroid ultrasound and orbital computed tomography. Fresh peripheral blood, 10 ml, yielded the PBMCs.

Input material: blood. This receptor was identified in a man in his forties or fifties with Graves' ophthalmopathy. This chain uses TRBV10-1 with TRBJ1-5; D is ambiguous. The CDR3 DNA sequence: TGCGCCAGCAGTGAGGGGGTTGGTCAGCCCCAGCATTTT. Its protein product is CASSEGVGQPQHF.